This T cell receptor beta chain emerged from a study of breast tumors, draining lymph nodes, adjacent tissues. Findings and caveats of the study: Most tumor T cells seemingly derive from lymph node, then expand in tumor. Compared with basal-like, luminal-like tumors shared significantly more repertoire with nontumor tissue. Tumor TCR diversity was below lymph nodes but above nontumor tissue.

TCRdb processed the multiplex PCR reads anew with MiXCR; each CDR3 protein has one entry. This table holds under 150,000 distinct CDR3 sequences, 21% found once. CDR1 and CDR2 from the germline V gene are MNHEY and SVGAGI. This CDR3 has 15 amino acids. The V gene end was trimmed by 5 bases and the J gene end by 6 bases; junction bases not matched to a gene: 5. To note about this clonotype: The antigen remains undetermined.

Axillary draining lymph nodes of breast cancer patients supplied the node samples. The origin of this receptor is a female donor with breast cancer. Some clones in this sample may be carry-over from other donors' samples. The genes are TRBV6-5 and TRBJ2-1; 12 positions agree with TRBD2. The sample comprised axillary lymph node tissue. The CDR3 nucleotides read TGTGCCAGCAGTAGCGTGACTAGCGGGAGCAATGAGCAGTTCTTC. Translated: CASSSVTSGSNEQFF.